This T cell receptor beta chain was recorded in a study of sequential checkpoint blockade in melanoma. Sequenced by immunoSEQ multiplex PCR; TCRdb stores in-frame clones only, minus some. The sample contains about 27,000 clones, roughly 80% of which appear only once. Described treatment: randomized to nivolumab then ipilimumab (arm A) or the reverse (arm B). The clonotype originates from a human donor with melanoma. The sequencing here drew on CD8+ T cells sorted from blood (inferred from file names), taken from a patient given nivolumab and ipilimumab in sequence.

The CDR3 sequence: CASSQLAGGPGRDEQYF. The CDR3 DNA follows: TGTGCCAGCAGCCAATTAGCGGGGGGGCCTGGTCGGGATGAGCAGTACTTC. V usage is TRBV11-3 and J usage is TRBJ2-7; 11 nucleotides line up with TRBD2. Germline CDR1 is SGHNT and CDR2 is YENEEA. The J segment lost 7 bases and the V segment lost 5 bases, leaving 16 bases of the junction unmatched. CDR3 length: 17 residues.